The 18 T cell receptor beta chains below come from one sample, sequenced in a study of shared clonotypes between healthy human individuals. Data came from immunoSEQ multiplex PCR; TCRdb stores just in-frame clones and leaves some out. The sample lists 2 million to 3 million clones; about 92% were seen once. Sequenced sample: naive CD4+ T cells sorted from blood. Noted subset: CD45RA+ positively selected. These receptors were obtained from a man between 18 and 29 years old in good health.

The chain links TRBV6-5 to TRBJ2-7; TRBD2 is a possible D gene (5 bases). The CDR3 covers 13 residues. Germline V gene data show CDR1 as MNHEY and CDR2 as SVGAGI. V dropped 4 bases and J dropped 2 bases, with 9 bases sitting between them. The CDR3, as DNA: TGTGCCAGCAGTTCGGACTTAACCTACGAGCAGTACTTC. Residues: CASSSDLTYEQYF.

The gene calls are TRBV6-1 and TRBJ2-6; 7 bases are a match to TRBD1. Germline assignment: CDR1 MNHNS and CDR2 SASEGT. The CDR3 has 17 residues. With V trimmed by 2 bases and J by 4 bases, 8 bases remained unmatched. The CDR3 DNA follows: TGTGCCAGCAGTGAATGGGGAGACAGGGTAGGGGCCAACGTCCTGACTTTC. Translating gives CASSEWGDRVGANVLTF.

This clone appeared a single time. The V and J genes are TRBV10-3 and TRBJ2-7, with 15 bases matching TRBD2. V lost 1 base and J lost 7; bases outside the gene matches: 8. This CDR3 has 17 amino acids. The germline V gene has CDR1 ENHRY and CDR2 SYGVKD. The CDR3 DNA sequence: TGTGCCATCAGTGAGTTCGGACTAGCGGGAGGGCCTAGGGAGCAGTACTTC. It codes for CAISEFGLAGGPREQYF.

The chain uses TRBV27 and TRBJ2-5, with a tentative D call TRBD2 (7 bases). This CDR3 contains 15 residues. Per the germline V gene, CDR1 is MNHEY and CDR2 is SMNVEV (reference sequence). Trimming removed 4 bases from V and 7 bases from J, with 19 bases in between. CDR3 amino acids: CASSSWGGRGGTQYF. As DNA, the CDR3 is TGTGCCAGCAGTTCCTGGGGGGGGCGGGGCGGGACCCAGTACTTC.

The V gene is TRBV30, the J gene TRBJ2-3; D is perhaps TRBD1 (5 bases). Deletions cut 3 bases from V and 4 bases from J, with 17 bases between. The CDR3 length is 15 residues. The germline gives CDR1 GTSNPN, CDR2 SVGIG (reference sequence). As DNA, the CDR3 is TGTGCCTGGAGCGTCCTCAGGGCAGTTTCAGATACGCAGTATTTT. Its protein product is CAWSVLRAVSDTQYF. The entire variable domain, with the rest obtained from reference TRBV30 and TRBJ2-3, is as follows: SQTIHQWPATLVQPVGSPLSLECTVEGTSNPNLYWYRQAAGRGLQLLFYSVGIGQISSEVPQNLSASRPQDRQFILSSKKLLLSDSGFYLCAWSVLRAVSDTQYFGPGTRLTVL.

Details on this clone: Additional DNA sequences in this sample encode the identical CDR3. V usage is TRBV30 and J usage is TRBJ2-2; a possible D gene is TRBD1 (5 bases). V lost 3 bases, J lost 0 bases, and 5 bases lay in between. This CDR3 has 13 residues. CDR1 and CDR2 from the germline V gene are GTSNPN and SVGIG (reference sequence). The CDR3 DNA sequence: TGTGCCTGGAGGACAGCGAACACCGGGGAGCTGTTTTTT. Its translation is CAWRTANTGELFF.

This clone was found once. The rearrangement joins TRBV7-2 to TRBJ2-3; 9 bases map to TRBD2. This CDR3 is built from 15 residues. Germline V gives CDR1 SGHTA, CDR2 FQGNSA. The V and J ends lost 1 base and 5 bases, in that order; junction bases with no gene match: 4. Here the CDR3 reads CASSLGLAGQDTQYF. Written as DNA, the CDR3 is TGTGCCAGCAGCTTAGGGCTAGCGGGGCAAGATACGCAGTATTTT.

This clone was picked up one time. This chain uses TRBV6-5 with TRBJ1-2; D gene unclear. Germline CDR1 and CDR2: MNHEY and SVGAGI. Trimming removed 6 bases from V and 1 base from J, with 9 bases in between. The CDR3 runs 13 residues. The CDR3 DNA follows: TGTGCCAGCAGGCGCGGGTATAACTATGGCTACACCTTC. Amino acid sequence: CASRRGYNYGYTF.

This chain uses TRBV12-5 with TRBJ2-1, with a tentative D call TRBD2 (6 bases). With 2 bases removed from V and 5 bases from J, the gap between germline ends came to 16 bases. The CDR3 totals 16 residues. CDR1 is LGHNT and CDR2 is FRNRAP in the germline V gene. As DNA, the CDR3 is TGTGCTAGTGGTTTGAATGTGGCAGGGAGGCACAATGAGCAGTTCTTC. Amino acid sequence: CASGLNVAGRHNEQFF.

The gene calls are TRBV6-1 and TRBJ2-1, with 15 nucleotides matching TRBD2. The CDR3 is made up of 15 amino acids. Looked up from germline, CDR1 is MNHNS and CDR2 is SASEGT. Germline trimming cut 6 bases from V and 5 bases from J; bases unmatched to any gene: 2. CDR3 region: CASRGLAGGHNEQFF. As DNA, the CDR3 is TGTGCCAGCAGGGGACTAGCGGGGGGTCACAATGAGCAGTTCTTC.

This chain uses TRBV5-1 with TRBJ2-2, with D possibly matching TRBD1 (6 bases). The CDR3 sequence is 16 residues long. Trimming took off 3 bases at V and 0 bases at J, with 12 bases between the two ends. Looked up from germline, CDR1 is SGHRS and CDR2 is YFSETQ. The CDR3 DNA reads as TGCGCCAGCAGCTGGACAGCTTTGGCGAACACCGGGGAGCTGTTTTTT. Translated, it gives CASSWTALANTGELFF. The full variable domain, in which reference TRBV5-1 and TRBJ2-2 provide the parts outside the CDR3, is KAGVTQTPRYLIKTRGQQVTLSCSPISGHRSVSWYQQTPGQGLQFLFEYFSETQRNKGNFPGRFSGRQFSNSRSEMNVSTLELGDSALYLCASSWTALANTGELFFGEGSRLTVL.

The J gene is TRBJ2-1, the V gene TRBV6-5; D possibly matches TRBD1 or TRBD2 (5 bases each). The germline V and J ends were trimmed by 0 bases and 8 bases, with 17 bases remaining between them. Germline loops: CDR1 MNHEY, CDR2 SVGAGI. The CDR3 length is 16 residues. The DNA of the CDR3 is TGTGCCAGCAGTTACTCGAGGCTAGGGACCTCCCATGAGCAGTTCTTC. It encodes CASSYSRLGTSHEQFF.

J is TRBJ2-1 and V is TRBV6-5; either TRBD1 or TRBD2 may supply D (5 bases each). The CDR3 sequence is 13 residues long. V was shortened by 1 base and J by 10 bases, with 11 bases between the two germline ends. Germline V CDR1 and CDR2: MNHEY, SVGAGI. CDR3 amino acids: CASSYFGAGEQFF. The CDR3 DNA reads as TGTGCCAGCAGTTACTTCGGGGCAGGAGAGCAGTTCTTC.

The V gene is TRBV27, the J gene TRBJ2-7; 10 nucleotides line up with TRBD1. The CDR3 totals 15 residues. CDR1 is MNHEY and CDR2 is SMNVEV in the germline V gene (reference sequence). J was trimmed by 3 bases and V by 2 bases; bases with no gene match: 4. The CDR3 coding sequence is TGTGCCAGCAGTTTAGGGACAGGGGTCGGCTACGAGCAGTACTTC. Translation gives CASSLGTGVGYEQYF.

The rearrangement joins TRBV19 to TRBJ1-2; D possibly corresponds to TRBD1 (5 bases). V dropped 0 bases and J dropped 8 bases, with 10 bases sitting between them. CDR1 LNHDA and CDR2 SQIVND come from the germline V gene (reference sequence). The CDR3 spans 13 residues. The CDR3 sequence is CASSIDRAFGYTF. The CDR3 nucleotides are TGTGCCAGTAGTATAGACAGGGCGTTCGGCTACACCTTC.

This clone was counted a single time. The chain combines TRBV18 with TRBJ2-2, with a weak D call TRBD1 (5 bases). Germline V gene sequence: CDR1 KGHSH, CDR2 LQKENI. The CDR3 spans 15 residues. Trimming removed 3 bases from V and 3 bases from J, with 11 bases in between. CDR3 nucleotides: TGTGCCAGCTCACCGCGTCAGGGATACACCGGGGAGCTGTTTTTT. Translated: CASSPRQGYTGELFF.

The rearrangement joins TRBV6-1 to TRBJ2-3; D gene ambiguous. V lost 7 bases and J lost 0, with 5 bases in between. The germline CDR1 and CDR2 sequences are MNHNS and SASEGT. This CDR3 spans 12 amino acids. CDR3 sequence (DNA): TGTGCCAGCACGGAAAGCACAGATACGCAGTATTTT. Encoded protein: CASTESTDTQYF.

The chain is built from TRBV10-1 and TRBJ1-5, with D uncertain. CDR3 length: 13 amino acids. V lost 2 bases, J lost 4 bases, and 6 bases lay in between. Germline-derived CDR1 and CDR2 are WNHNN and SYGVQD (reference sequence). The CDR3 is CASSEADNQPQHF. Written as DNA, the CDR3 is TGCGCCAGCAGTGAGGCAGATAATCAGCCCCAGCATTTT.